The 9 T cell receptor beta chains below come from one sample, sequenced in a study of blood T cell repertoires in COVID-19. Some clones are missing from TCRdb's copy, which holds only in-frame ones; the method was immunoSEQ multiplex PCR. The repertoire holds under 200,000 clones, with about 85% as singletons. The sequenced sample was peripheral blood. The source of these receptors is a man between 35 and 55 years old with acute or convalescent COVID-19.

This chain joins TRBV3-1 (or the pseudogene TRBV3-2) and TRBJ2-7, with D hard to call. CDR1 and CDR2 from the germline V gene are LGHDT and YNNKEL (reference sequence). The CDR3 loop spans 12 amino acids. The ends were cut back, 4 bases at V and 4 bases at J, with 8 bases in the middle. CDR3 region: CASSPAGYEQYF. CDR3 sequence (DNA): TGTGCCAGCAGCCCTGCAGGATACGAGCAGTACTTC.

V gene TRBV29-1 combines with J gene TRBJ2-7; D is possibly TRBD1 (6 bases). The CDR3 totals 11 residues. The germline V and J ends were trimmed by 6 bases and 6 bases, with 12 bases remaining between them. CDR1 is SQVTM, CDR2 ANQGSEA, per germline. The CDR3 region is CSVEQGGEQYF. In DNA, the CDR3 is TGCAGCGTAGAACAGGGTGGCGAGCAGTACTTC.

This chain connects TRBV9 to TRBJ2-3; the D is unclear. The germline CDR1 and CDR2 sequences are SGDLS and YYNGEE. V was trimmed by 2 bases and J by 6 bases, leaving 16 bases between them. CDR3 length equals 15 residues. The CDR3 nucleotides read TGTGCCAGCAGCGTTTCGCCTAGAACTTATGATACGCAGTATTTT. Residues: CASSVSPRTYDTQYF.

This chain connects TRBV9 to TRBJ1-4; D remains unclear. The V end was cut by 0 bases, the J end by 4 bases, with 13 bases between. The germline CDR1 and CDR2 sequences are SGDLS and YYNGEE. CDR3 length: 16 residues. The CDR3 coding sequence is TGTGCCAGCAGCGTAGACGAGGCCCCATTTAATGAAAAACTGTTTTTT. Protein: CASSVDEAPFNEKLFF.

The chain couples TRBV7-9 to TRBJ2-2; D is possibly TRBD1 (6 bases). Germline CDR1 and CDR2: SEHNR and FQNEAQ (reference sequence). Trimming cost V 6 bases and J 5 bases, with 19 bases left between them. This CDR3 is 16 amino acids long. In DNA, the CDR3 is TGTGCCAGCAGTAGCCAGGGGATGGTTAGGACCGGGGAGCTGTTTTTT. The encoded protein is CASSSQGMVRTGELFF.

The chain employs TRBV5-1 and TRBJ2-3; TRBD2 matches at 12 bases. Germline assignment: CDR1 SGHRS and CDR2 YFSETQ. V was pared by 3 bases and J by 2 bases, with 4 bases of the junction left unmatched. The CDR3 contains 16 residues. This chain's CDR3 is CASSWGLAGITDTQYF. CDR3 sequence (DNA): TGCGCCAGCAGCTGGGGACTAGCGGGTATCACAGATACGCAGTATTTT.

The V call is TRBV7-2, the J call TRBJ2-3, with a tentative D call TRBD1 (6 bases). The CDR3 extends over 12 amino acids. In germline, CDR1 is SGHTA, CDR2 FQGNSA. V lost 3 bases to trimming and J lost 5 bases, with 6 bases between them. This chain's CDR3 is CASSLDRDTQYF. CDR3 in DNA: TGTGCCAGCAGCTTGGACAGAGATACGCAGTATTTT.

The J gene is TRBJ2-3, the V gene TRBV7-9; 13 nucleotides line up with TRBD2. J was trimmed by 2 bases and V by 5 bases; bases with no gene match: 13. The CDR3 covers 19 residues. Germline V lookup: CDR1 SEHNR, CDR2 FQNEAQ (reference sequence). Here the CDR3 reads CASSTRGELAGGNTDTQYF. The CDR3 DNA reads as TGTGCCAGCAGCACAAGAGGTGAACTAGCGGGGGGGAACACAGATACGCAGTATTTT.

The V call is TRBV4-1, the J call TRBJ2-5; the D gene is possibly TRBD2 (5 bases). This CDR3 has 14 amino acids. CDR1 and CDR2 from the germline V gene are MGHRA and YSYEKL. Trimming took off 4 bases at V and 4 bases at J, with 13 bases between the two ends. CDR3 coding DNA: TGCGCCAGCAGCCCCCTCGAGGGCCCAGAGACCCAGTACTTC. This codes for CASSPLEGPETQYF.